Detailed here is one TCR beta chain. The Seattle patients joined while their infection was active and were tracked longitudinally afterward. Authors' methods: Counts of nucleated cells, estimated from reference gene primer amplification, were obtained. Repertoires were generated with immunoSEQ multiplex PCR, while TCRdb's copy carries only in-frame clones and drops some. D and trimming come from the DNA, and the V and J calls and clone size come from that table. The table lists roughly 100,000 clones, approximately 80% of them singletons. With 4 bases clipped from V and 3 bases from J, the junction kept 7 bases outside the gene matches. Germline CDR1 reads SGHRS; CDR2 reads YFSETQ. CDR3 length: 14 residues. The data were obtained in a study of blood T cell repertoires in COVID-19. Study summary: PBMCs, B-cell-depleted T cells, or T cells provided the cDNA or gDNA that made up the material.

The TCR originated in a man older than 75 with COVID-19, enrolled during active disease. V is TRBV5-1 and J is TRBJ2-7; 7 bases align to TRBD1. Sequenced input: peripheral blood. The CDR3 reads CASSPRDRYYEQYF. The CDR3 DNA is TGCGCCAGCAGCCCCCGGGACAGATACTACGAGCAGTACTTC.